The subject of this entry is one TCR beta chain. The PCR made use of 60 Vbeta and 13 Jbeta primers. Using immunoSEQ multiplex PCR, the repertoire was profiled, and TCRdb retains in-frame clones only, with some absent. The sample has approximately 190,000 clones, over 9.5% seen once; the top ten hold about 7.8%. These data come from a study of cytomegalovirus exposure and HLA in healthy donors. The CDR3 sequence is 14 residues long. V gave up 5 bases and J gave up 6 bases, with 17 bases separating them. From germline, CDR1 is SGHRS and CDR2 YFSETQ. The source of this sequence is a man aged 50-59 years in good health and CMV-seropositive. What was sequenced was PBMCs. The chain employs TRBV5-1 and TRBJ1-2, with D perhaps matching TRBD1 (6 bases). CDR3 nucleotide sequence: TGCGCCAGCAGTTCAGGGGAAGGCTTGGATGGCTACACCTTC. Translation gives CASSSGEGLDGYTF.